These 6 T cell receptor beta chains came from one sample sequenced in a study of blood T cell repertoires in COVID-19. The table came from immunoSEQ multiplex PCR; TCRdb's copy has only in-frame clones and leaves some out. This repertoire shows 130,000 or so clones, 88% found once; its top ten account for approximately 10%. Sequenced material: peripheral blood. The receptors originated from a man aged 50-60 years with acute or convalescent COVID-19.

The chain employs TRBV7-9 and TRBJ1-1, with 8 bases identical to TRBD1. Germline V CDR1 and CDR2: SEHNR, FQNEAQ (reference sequence). V trimming: 5 bases; J trimming: 7 bases; junction bases outside the gene matches: 6. CDR3 size: 13 residues. The CDR3 DNA sequence: TGTGCCAGCAGCCAGGACAGGGTTGATGAAGCTTTCTTT. It is translated as CASSQDRVDEAFF. Based on the CDR3 plus reference TRBV7-9 and TRBJ1-1, the full variable domain is DTGVSQNPRHKITKRGQNVTFRCDPISEHNRLYWYRQTLGQGPEFLTYFQNEAQLEKSRLLSDRFSAERPKGSFSTLEIQRTEQGDSAMYLCASSQDRVDEAFFGQGTRLTVV.

The chain recombines TRBV19 with TRBJ1-2; no clear D gene. The V end was cut by 8 bases, the J end by 4 bases, with 11 bases between. This CDR3 is built from 12 residues. Looked up from germline, CDR1 is LNHDA and CDR2 is SQIVND (reference sequence). CDR3 sequence (DNA): TGTGCCAGTGCGATAACGGGCTATGGCTACACCTTC. This gives the protein CASAITGYGYTF.

This chain uses TRBV7-3 with TRBJ1-1; 10 bases align to TRBD1. CDR3 length: 16 residues. Germline trimming cut 2 bases from V and 2 bases from J; bases unmatched to any gene: 5. Germline-derived CDR1 and CDR2 are SGHTA and FQGTGA. CDR3 loop: CASSLLRTGGNTEAFF. The CDR3, as DNA: TGTGCCAGCAGCTTATTAAGGACAGGGGGAAACACTGAAGCTTTCTTT.

The chain has TRBV7-3 and TRBJ2-7; D is uncertain. CDR1 SGHTA and CDR2 FQGTGA come from the germline V gene. Trimming took 2 bases from V and 5 from J, leaving 16 bases between them. The CDR3 covers 15 residues. The CDR3 loop is CASSLDLTTPHEQYF. The CDR3 nucleotides are TGTGCCAGCAGCTTAGACCTTACTACTCCCCACGAGCAGTACTTC.

This chain connects TRBV10-3 to TRBJ1-1; tentatively, D is TRBD1 (5 bases). Germline assignment: CDR1 ENHRY and CDR2 SYGVKD. The CDR3 totals 11 residues. Trimming cost V 10 bases and J 4 bases, with 10 bases left between them. The CDR3 loop is CATRAGTEAFF. For the CDR3, the DNA is TGTGCCACCAGGGCTGGCACTGAAGCTTTCTTT.

The chain has TRBV5-6 and TRBJ2-2; D perhaps matches TRBD2 (5 bases). The CDR3 consists of 14 residues. V was pared by 0 bases and J by 6 bases, with 9 bases between. The germline gives CDR1 SGHDT, CDR2 YYEEEE. The CDR3 protein is CASSLGLSPGELFF. The CDR3, as DNA: TGTGCCAGCAGCTTGGGACTATCCCCCGGGGAGCTGTTTTTT.